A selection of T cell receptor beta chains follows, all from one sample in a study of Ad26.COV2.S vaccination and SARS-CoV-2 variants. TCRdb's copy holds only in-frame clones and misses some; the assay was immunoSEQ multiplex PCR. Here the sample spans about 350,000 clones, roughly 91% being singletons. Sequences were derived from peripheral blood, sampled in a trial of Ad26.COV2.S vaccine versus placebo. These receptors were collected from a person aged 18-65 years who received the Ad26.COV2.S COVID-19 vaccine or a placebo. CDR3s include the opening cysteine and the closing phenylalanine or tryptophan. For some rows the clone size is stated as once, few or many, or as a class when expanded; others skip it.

CDR3: CASSLLVVGATNTGELFF
V: TRBV5-1
J: TRBJ2-2
size: -

CDR3: CASSSLPGSTDTQYF
V: TRBV5-1
J: TRBJ2-3
size: -

CDR3: CASSPEASGAEETQYF
V: TRBV5-1
J: TRBJ2-5
size: -

CDR3: CASSPMVNTGELFF
V: TRBV6-2/TRBV6-3
J: TRBJ2-2
size: -

CDR3: CASSKLHQPQHF
V: TRBV21-1
J: TRBJ1-5
size: once

CDR3: CASSPASGGYRETQYF
V: TRBV3-1/TRBV3-2
J: TRBJ2-5
size: -

CDR3: CASSYGLSYEQYF
V: TRBV27
J: TRBJ2-7
size: once

CDR3: CASSHRGDYGYTF
V: TRBV3-1/TRBV3-2
J: TRBJ1-2
size: -

CDR3: CAGREGDNAFF
V: TRBV2
J: TRBJ1-1
size: -

CDR3: CASSIDPRYNSPLHF
V: TRBV19
J: TRBJ1-6
size: -

CDR3: CAWSVRRDRYNYGYTF
V: TRBV30
J: TRBJ1-2
size: -

CDR3: CASSLGPPRPETQYF
V: TRBV27
J: TRBJ2-5
size: -

CDR3: CATDSGQISNQPQHF
V: TRBV19
J: TRBJ1-5
size: few

CDR3: CASSLAGDTEAFF
V: TRBV7-3
J: TRBJ1-1
size: -

CDR3: CATSRDRDRDTGELFF
V: TRBV15
J: TRBJ2-2
size: -

CDR3: CAWSGTGPQGQYF
V: TRBV30
J: TRBJ2-7
size: -

CDR3: CASTLGFTEAFF
V: TRBV7-9
J: TRBJ1-1
size: few

CDR3: CATSDSGFSKYF
V: TRBV24-1
J: TRBJ2-3
size: -

CDR3: CASSGGPGNSYEQYF
V: TRBV9
J: TRBJ2-7
size: -

CDR3: CASTSTGQGLWEQYF
V: TRBV6-5
J: TRBJ2-7
size: once

CDR3: CASSQAAGGGQPQHF
V: TRBV4-1
J: TRBJ1-5
size: -

CDR3: CASSVASGLAGGPGASYEQYF
V: TRBV9
J: TRBJ2-7
size: -

CDR3: CASSQGLETDTQYF
V: TRBV28
J: TRBJ2-3
size: -

CDR3: CASSWYRGSPEAFF
V: TRBV5-6
J: TRBJ1-1
size: few

CDR3: CASSRFEGRQETQYF
V: TRBV4-1
J: TRBJ2-5
size: -

CDR3: CASSVGGVDPSGDTQYF
V: TRBV9
J: TRBJ2-3
size: -

CDR3: CATSQRTDIYEQYF
V: TRBV15
J: TRBJ2-7
size: -

CDR3: CAWRYTEGGNTIYF
V: TRBV30
J: TRBJ1-3
size: -

CDR3: CASSPYFQSNTEAFF
V: TRBV18
J: TRBJ1-1
size: -

CDR3: CASSFTGTGDHRFNGYTF
V: TRBV7-9
J: TRBJ1-2
size: few

CDR3: CASSVTGGNTEAFF
V: TRBV5-1
J: TRBJ1-1
size: -

CDR3: CASSQGGPGYTF
V: TRBV12-3/TRBV12-4
J: TRBJ1-2
size: few

CDR3: CATRGQLYGDEQYF
V: TRBV6-5
J: TRBJ2-7
size: -

CDR3: CASSDGTGVHRSGANVLTF
V: TRBV5-6
J: TRBJ2-6
size: -

CDR3: CASSFLTSGGTDTQYF
V: TRBV27
J: TRBJ2-3
size: -

CDR3: CAWGWGARNTGELFF
V: TRBV30
J: TRBJ2-2
size: -

CDR3: CASSEFGGANYGYTF
V: TRBV6-1
J: TRBJ1-2
size: -

CDR3: CASSSPYDTEAFF
V: TRBV5-1
J: TRBJ1-1
size: -

CDR3: CASRNGGAGETQYF
V: TRBV6-5
J: TRBJ2-5
size: -

CDR3: CAIKSRVDTDTQYF
V: TRBV10-3
J: TRBJ2-3
size: -

CDR3: CASSYEDKVEETQYF
V: TRBV6-2/TRBV6-3
J: TRBJ2-5
size: -

CDR3: CASSSDTSSYEQYF
V: TRBV5-1
J: TRBJ2-7
size: -

CDR3: CATSGTRTGGETQYF
V: TRBV15
J: TRBJ2-5
size: -

CDR3: CASSLVTQLRGYEQYF
V: TRBV7-8
J: TRBJ2-7
size: -

CDR3: CASSFRSGVWQPQHF
V: TRBV27
J: TRBJ1-5
size: -

CDR3: CASSPRGPGDTEAFF
V: TRBV7-9
J: TRBJ1-1
size: -

CDR3: CASSPRSGYTEAFF
V: TRBV11-2
J: TRBJ1-1
size: -

CDR3: CASTLGGTQYF
V: TRBV6-5
J: TRBJ2-3
size: -